A single sample gave rise to the 26 T cell receptor beta chains below, sequenced in a study of beta chain features in type 1 diabetes. As every portion of the isolated RNA was reverse transcribed, the sequencing read expressed TCRB transcripts. The table came from immunoSEQ multiplex PCR; TCRdb's copy has only in-frame clones and leaves some out. In the table there are about 620,000 clones, about 16% of which are singletons. Sequenced sample: naive CD4+ T cells from blood. The receptor set was obtained from a man aged 18 to 29 in good health.

The chain links TRBV15 to TRBJ2-1; 9 positions match TRBD1. The CDR3 is 16 amino acids. Germline trimming cut 2 bases from V and 7 bases from J; bases unmatched to any gene: 9. The germline CDR1 and CDR2 sequences are LNHNV and YYDKDF (reference sequence). In DNA, the CDR3 is TGTGCCACCAGCAGACTAGGACAGGGGAGACTAAATGAGCAGTTCTTC. This gives the protein CATSRLGQGRLNEQFF. The variable domain in full, with the rest retrieved from reference TRBV15 and TRBJ2-1, is DAMVIQNPRYQVTQFGKPVTLSCSQTLNHNVMYWYQQKSSQAPKLLFHYYDKDFNNEADTPDNFQSRRPNTSFCFLDIRSPGLGDTAMYLCATSRLGQGRLNEQFFGPGTRLTVL.

This clone turned up a few times. This chain uses TRBV10-3 with TRBJ2-7; 13 bases align to TRBD2. Per germline, CDR1 ENHRY and CDR2 SYGVKD. V lost 4 bases, J lost 9 bases, and 6 bases stayed unmatched. CDR3 length equals 14 residues. CDR3 region: CAISGTSGSGVQYF. CDR3 DNA: TGTGCCATCAGTGGGACTAGCGGGAGTGGAGTGCAGTACTTC.

The chain joins TRBV7-6 to TRBJ2-6; possibly TRBD1 for D (5 bases). Trimming cost V 5 bases and J 0 bases, with 14 bases left between them. The CDR3 is 17 residues long. Looked up from germline, CDR1 is SGHVS and CDR2 is FNYEAQ. DNA for the CDR3: TGTGCCAGCAGCCCTGTAAGGGGCCTCTCTGGGGCCAACGTCCTGACTTTC. Translated: CASSPVRGLSGANVLTF. The full variable domain, with the rest looked up from reference TRBV7-6 and TRBJ2-6, is GAGVSQSPRYKVTKRGQDVALRCDPISGHVSLYWYRQALGQGPEFLTYFNYEAQQDKSGLPNDRFSAERPEGSISTLTIQRTEQRDSAMYRCASSPVRGLSGANVLTFGAGSRLTVL.

This chain uses TRBV5-4 with TRBJ2-7; D is unclear. This CDR3 is built from 15 residues. In germline, CDR1 is SGHNT, CDR2 YYREEE (reference sequence). Trimming pared 0 bases from V and 0 bases from J, leaving 10 bases between. The CDR3 DNA reads as TGTGCCAGCAGCTTGGGAGGCAGGACCTCCTACGAGCAGTACTTC. Amino acids: CASSLGGRTSYEQYF.

The chain combines TRBV4-3 with TRBJ2-3; D is unclear. This CDR3 is 14 amino acids long. The ends were cut back, 0 bases at V and 5 bases at J, with 9 bases in the middle. Germline CDR1 is LGHNA and CDR2 is YSLEER. The CDR3 DNA sequence: TGCGCCAGCAGCCAAGAGGGGTTTGGAGATACGCAGTATTTT. Translated: CASSQEGFGDTQYF.

The chain recombines TRBV25-1 with TRBJ1-1; D perhaps matches TRBD1 (5 bases). Germline V gene lookup returns CDR1 MGHDK and CDR2 SYGVNS. Between the trimmed V and J ends, which lost 0 bases and 0 bases, there was a span of 8 bases. The CDR3 is 15 residues long. CDR3 nucleotides: TGTGCCAGCAGTGAATATTCGGGACTGAACACTGAAGCTTTCTTT. This translates into CASSEYSGLNTEAFF.

The chain recombines TRBV15 with TRBJ2-7; TRBD2 is a possible D gene (5 bases). V shed 0 bases and J shed 0 bases, with 6 bases lying between them. This CDR3 has 14 amino acids. CDR1 is LNHNV and CDR2 is YYDKDF in the germline V gene (reference sequence). CDR3 residues: CATSREGSSYEQYF. CDR3 coding DNA: TGTGCCACCAGCAGAGAGGGGAGCTCCTACGAGCAGTACTTC.

This clone has just a few counts. The chain joins TRBV4-2 to TRBJ2-1; 13 bases line up with TRBD2. Germline V gives CDR1 LGHNA, CDR2 YNFKEQ. V was clipped by 1 base and J by 1 base; unmatched bases: 7. CDR3 length equals 19 residues. The CDR3 coding sequence is TGTGCCAGCAGCCAAGTACTAGCGGGGGGGCCGAGATCCTACAATGAGCAGTTCTTC. Translated: CASSQVLAGGPRSYNEQFF.

The V call is TRBV29-1, the J call TRBJ2-3; 8 positions match TRBD2. The V and J ends lost 7 bases and 3 bases, in that order; junction bases with no gene match: 9. This CDR3 is 14 amino acids long. Germline V gives CDR1 SQVTM, CDR2 ANQGSEA. CDR3 DNA: TGCAGCGCTAGAGGGCGGGAGGCGACAGATACGCAGTATTTT. Amino acids: CSARGREATDTQYF.

The V call is TRBV4-1, the J call TRBJ2-7; 10 positions agree with TRBD1. The CDR3 runs 15 residues. The ends lost 1 base at V and 5 bases at J; junction bases unmatched: 5. Germline lookup yields CDR1 MGHRA and CDR2 YSYEKL. The CDR3 DNA is TGCGCCAGCAGCCAAGCCGGGACAGGGGCTGACGAGCAGTACTTC. This sequence encodes CASSQAGTGADEQYF.

The genes are TRBV6-5 and TRBJ2-7, with D possibly TRBD1 on 5 matching bases. Germline V lookup: CDR1 MNHEY, CDR2 SVGAGI. V gave up 5 bases and J gave up 2 bases, with 10 bases separating them. The CDR3 totals 13 residues. Here the CDR3 DNA reads TGTGCCAGCAGTACGCCAGGGACCTACGAGCAGTACTTC. Encoded protein: CASSTPGTYEQYF.

The chain links TRBV5-1 to TRBJ2-7; D gene unclear. CDR1 SGHRS and CDR2 YFSETQ come from the germline V gene. Trimming removed 1 base at V and 7 bases at J, with 6 bases between. CDR3 length: 11 residues. The CDR3 DNA reads as TGCGCCAGCAGCTTGATCGGGGAGCAGTACTTC. It is translated as CASSLIGEQYF.

The chain has TRBV4-1 and TRBJ2-5; D gene uncertain. V lost 8 bases to trimming and J lost 6 bases, with 13 bases between them. The germline V gene has CDR1 MGHRA and CDR2 YSYEKL. This CDR3 is built from 12 residues. The DNA for the CDR3 is TGCGCCAGCTCCAACATGATGCAGACCCAGTACTTC. Translated, it gives CASSNMMQTQYF.

This clone was counted only a few times. V and J are TRBV7-9 and TRBJ2-6; tentatively, D is TRBD1 (5 bases). Trimming removed 0 bases from V and 4 bases from J, with 16 bases in between. This CDR3 comprises 18 residues. Looked up from germline, CDR1 is SEHNR and CDR2 is FQNEAQ (reference sequence). The CDR3 nucleotides read TGTGCCAGCAGCTTAGCCCCTGGACAAATCTCAGGGGCCAACGTCCTGACTTTC. This sequence encodes CASSLAPGQISGANVLTF.

The chain is built from TRBV20-1 and TRBJ1-1; no firm D call. Germline CDR1 reads DFQATT; CDR2 reads SNEGSKA (reference sequence). V was pared by 2 bases and J by 10 bases, with 11 bases between. The CDR3 totals 11 residues. The CDR3 DNA sequence: TGCAGTGCTAGAAGGTTTGCGGGAGCTTTCTTT. Protein sequence: CSARRFAGAFF.

J is TRBJ2-7 and V is TRBV28; no definite D call. The CDR3 is 16 residues long. CDR1 MDHEN and CDR2 SYDVKM come from the germline V gene. The V gene lost 7 bases and the J gene lost 0 bases, with 19 bases spanning the gap. The CDR3 nucleotides read TGTGCCAGCACCATCGAAACCGGGCGTCACTCCTACGAGCAGTACTTC. It specifies CASTIETGRHSYEQYF.

This clone was counted only a few times. V usage is TRBV28 and J usage is TRBJ1-2, with D possibly TRBD1 on 5 matching bases. The CDR3 totals 14 residues. Per the germline V gene, CDR1 is MDHEN and CDR2 is SYDVKM. Trimming removed 2 bases from V and 3 bases from J, with 10 bases in between. CDR3 in amino acids: CASSLKQVYYGYTF. The CDR3 DNA reads as TGTGCCAGCAGTTTAAAACAGGTCTACTATGGCTACACCTTC.

The chain joins TRBV7-9 to TRBJ1-6; TRBD1 aligns across 7 bases. The V and J ends lost 4 bases and 5 bases, in that order; junction bases with no gene match: 17. The CDR3 contains 19 residues. CDR1 SEHNR and CDR2 FQNEAQ come from the germline V gene (reference sequence). The CDR3 region is CASSSHNLTGPKDNSPLHF. The CDR3 region has the DNA TGTGCCAGCAGCTCACATAACCTGACAGGGCCTAAGGATAATTCACCCCTCCACTTT.

V usage is TRBV10-3 and J usage is TRBJ1-5; 8 bases are shared with TRBD1. Germline trimming cut 6 bases from V and 0 bases from J; bases unmatched to any gene: 13. This CDR3 has 18 residues. The germline gives CDR1 ENHRY, CDR2 SYGVKD. CDR3 loop: CAISRGTGAPYSNQPQHF. The CDR3 DNA sequence: TGTGCCATCAGCAGGGGGACAGGCGCCCCGTATAGCAATCAGCCCCAGCATTTT.

The chain joins TRBV6-5 to TRBJ1-1; D gene unclear. Germline values: CDR1 MNHEY, CDR2 SVGAGI. V lost 0 bases to trimming and J lost 12 bases, with 8 bases between them. The CDR3 totals 11 residues. Written as DNA, the CDR3 is TGTGCCAGCAGTTACTCGGGGAAAACTTTCTTT. This sequence encodes CASSYSGKTFF.

V and J are TRBV7-2 and TRBJ1-4, with D possibly TRBD1 on 6 matching bases. This CDR3 comprises 17 residues. The V and J ends lost 6 bases and 7 bases respectively, with 24 bases between them. CDR1 and CDR2 (germline): SGHTA, FQGNSA. CDR3 DNA sequence: TGTGCCAGCAGTCACACAGGGCACCAGACCTTGACTGAAAAACTGTTTTTT. Residues: CASSHTGHQTLTEKLFF.

This clone was observed a few times. The chain has TRBV28 and TRBJ2-1; 9 nucleotides match TRBD1. CDR1 is MDHEN, CDR2 SYDVKM, per germline. This CDR3 contains 14 residues. V was clipped by 6 bases and J by 8 bases; unmatched bases: 8. The CDR3 DNA reads TGTGCCAGCAGGGGACAGGGTGAGGTGCATGAGCAGTTCTTC. It translates to CASRGQGEVHEQFF.

This sequence joins TRBV28 and TRBJ2-7, with D perhaps TRBD2 (6 bases). The germline gives CDR1 MDHEN, CDR2 SYDVKM. V lost 5 bases to trimming and J lost 0 bases, with 17 bases between them. This CDR3 region has 16 residues. The CDR3 sequence is CASSVLRGYASYEQYF. CDR3 sequence (DNA): TGTGCCAGCAGTGTCCTCCGGGGGTACGCCTCCTACGAGCAGTACTTC.

V usage is TRBV5-4 and J usage is TRBJ2-3, with D perhaps TRBD2 (6 bases). The V and J ends lost 0 bases and 2 bases respectively, with 13 bases between them. From germline, CDR1 is SGHNT and CDR2 YYREEE (reference sequence). The CDR3 runs to 16 residues. The CDR3 DNA reads as TGTGCCAGCAGCTTGGGGGGCGGGACGATCACAGATACGCAGTATTTT. It is translated as CASSLGGGTITDTQYF.

This chain links TRBV7-2 with TRBJ2-1, with D possibly called TRBD1 or TRBD2 (5 bases each). This CDR3 is built from 14 residues. Germline CDR1 reads SGHTA; CDR2 reads FQGNSA. Trimming shortened V by 1 base and J by 15 bases, and 19 bases separated the two germline ends. CDR3 DNA sequence: TGTGCCAGCAGCTTAGAGCAGCAGGGAGCCCCGTTGTTCTTC. Its protein is CASSLEQQGAPLFF.

A few counts support this clone. This rearrangement joins TRBV6-1 to TRBJ2-5; 7 bases are a match to TRBD1. CDR3 length: 13 residues. After removal of 5 bases from V and 4 bases from J, the junction contained 4 bases not matched to a gene. The V gene's germline CDR1 is MNHNS and CDR2 SASEGT. DNA of the CDR3: TGTGCCAGCAGTATAAGGGACAGAGAGACCCAGTACTTC. Protein sequence: CASSIRDRETQYF.